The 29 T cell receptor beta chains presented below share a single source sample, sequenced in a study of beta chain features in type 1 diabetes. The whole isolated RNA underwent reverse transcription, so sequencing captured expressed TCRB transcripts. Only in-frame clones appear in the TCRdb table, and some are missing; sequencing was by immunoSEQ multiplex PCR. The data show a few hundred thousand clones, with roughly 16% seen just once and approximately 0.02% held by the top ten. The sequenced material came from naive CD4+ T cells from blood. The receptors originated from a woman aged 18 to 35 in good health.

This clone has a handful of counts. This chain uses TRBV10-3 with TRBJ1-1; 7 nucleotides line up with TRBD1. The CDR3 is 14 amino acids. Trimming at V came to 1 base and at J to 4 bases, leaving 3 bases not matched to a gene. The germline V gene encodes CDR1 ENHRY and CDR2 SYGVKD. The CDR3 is CAISELTGLTEAFF. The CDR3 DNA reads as TGTGCCATCAGTGAGTTGACAGGGCTCACTGAAGCTTTCTTT.

The CDR3 DNA reads as TGTGCCAGCTCAGTACAGACAGGGCGAAAAAACATTCAGTACTTC. As protein: CASSVQTGRKNIQYF. The chain recombines TRBV18 with TRBJ2-4, with 7 bases matching TRBD1. Germline V lookup: CDR1 KGHSH, CDR2 LQKENI. The length of the CDR3 is 15 residues. V lost 5 bases, J lost 4 bases, and 8 bases stayed unmatched.

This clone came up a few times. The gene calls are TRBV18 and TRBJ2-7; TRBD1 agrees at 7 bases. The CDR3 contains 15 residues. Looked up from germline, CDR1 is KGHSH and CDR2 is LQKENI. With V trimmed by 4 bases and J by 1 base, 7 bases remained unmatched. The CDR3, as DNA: TGTGCCAGCTCACTCCCGGGACAGCCATCCTACGAGCAGTACTTC. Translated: CASSLPGQPSYEQYF.

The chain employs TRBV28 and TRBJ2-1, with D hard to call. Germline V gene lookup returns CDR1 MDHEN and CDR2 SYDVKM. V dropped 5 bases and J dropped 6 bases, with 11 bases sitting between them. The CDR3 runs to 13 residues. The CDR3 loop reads CASSLTGPNEQFF. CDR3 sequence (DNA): TGTGCCAGCAGTCTGACTGGCCCCAATGAGCAGTTCTTC. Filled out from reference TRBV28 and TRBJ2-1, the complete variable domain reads DVKVTQSSRYLVKRTGEKVFLECVQDMDHENMFWYRQDPGLGLRLIYFSYDVKMKEKGDIPEGYSVSREKKERFSLILESASTNQTSMYLCASSLTGPNEQFFGPGTRLTVL.

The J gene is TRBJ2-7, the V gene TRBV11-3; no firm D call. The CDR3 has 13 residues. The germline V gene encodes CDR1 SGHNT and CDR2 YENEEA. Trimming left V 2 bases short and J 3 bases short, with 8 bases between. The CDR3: CASSLTVNYEQYF. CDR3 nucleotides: TGTGCCAGCAGCTTAACAGTTAACTACGAGCAGTACTTC.

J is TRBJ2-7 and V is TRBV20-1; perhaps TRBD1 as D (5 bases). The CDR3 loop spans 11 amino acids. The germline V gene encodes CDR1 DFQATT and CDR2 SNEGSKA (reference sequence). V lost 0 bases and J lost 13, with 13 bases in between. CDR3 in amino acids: CSARDRDRGYF. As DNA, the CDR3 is TGCAGTGCTAGAGATAGAGACAGAGGCTACTTC.

CDR3 DNA sequence: TGCAGCGCAGGGACTAGCGCTCCCTACGAGCAGTACTTC. It codes for CSAGTSAPYEQYF. This rearrangement joins TRBV29-1 to TRBJ2-7, with 10 bases matching TRBD2. Unmatched junction bases numbered 5, after V lost 7 bases and J lost 2 bases. CDR1 is SQVTM and CDR2 is ANQGSEA in the germline V gene. The CDR3 is made up of 13 amino acids.

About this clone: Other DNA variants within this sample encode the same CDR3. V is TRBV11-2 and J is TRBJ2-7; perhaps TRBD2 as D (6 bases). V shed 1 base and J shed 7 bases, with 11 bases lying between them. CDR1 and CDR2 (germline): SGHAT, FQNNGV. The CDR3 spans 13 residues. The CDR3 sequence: CASSLGQAGEQYF. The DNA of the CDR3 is TGTGCCAGCAGCTTAGGCCAGGCGGGGGAGCAGTACTTC.

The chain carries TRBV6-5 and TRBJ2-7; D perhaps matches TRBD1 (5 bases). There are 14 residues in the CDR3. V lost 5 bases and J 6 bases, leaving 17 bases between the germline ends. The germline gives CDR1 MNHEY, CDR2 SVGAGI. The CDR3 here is CASSHPGLQGEQYF. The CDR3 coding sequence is TGTGCCAGCAGTCACCCCGGTCTCCAGGGCGAGCAGTACTTC.

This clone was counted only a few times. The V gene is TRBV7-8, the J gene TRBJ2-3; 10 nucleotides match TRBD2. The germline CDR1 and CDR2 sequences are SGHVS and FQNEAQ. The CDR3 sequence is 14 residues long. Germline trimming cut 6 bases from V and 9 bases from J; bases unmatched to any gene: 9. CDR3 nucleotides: TGTGCCAGCAGTACTAGCGGGGCGGGGTACACGCAGTATTTT. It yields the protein CASSTSGAGYTQYF. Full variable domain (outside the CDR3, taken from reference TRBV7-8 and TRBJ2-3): GAGVSQSPRYKVAKRGQDVALRCDPISGHVSLFWYQQALGQGPEFLTYFQNEAQLDKSGLPSDRFFAERPEGSVSTLKIQRTQQEDSAVYLCASSTSGAGYTQYFGPGTRLTVL.

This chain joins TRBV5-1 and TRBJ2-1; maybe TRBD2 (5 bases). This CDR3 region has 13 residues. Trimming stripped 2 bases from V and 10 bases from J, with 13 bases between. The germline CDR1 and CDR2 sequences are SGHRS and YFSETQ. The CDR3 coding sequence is TGCGCCAGCAGCTTTTCCGGGATTACGGAGCAGTTCTTC. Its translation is CASSFSGITEQFF.

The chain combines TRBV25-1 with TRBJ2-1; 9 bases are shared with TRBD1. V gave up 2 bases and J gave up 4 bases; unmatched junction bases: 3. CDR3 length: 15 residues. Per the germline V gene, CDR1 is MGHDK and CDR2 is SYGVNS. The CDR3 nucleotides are TGTGCCAGCAGTGAAAGTGGGACAGGGTACAATGAGCAGTTCTTC. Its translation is CASSESGTGYNEQFF.

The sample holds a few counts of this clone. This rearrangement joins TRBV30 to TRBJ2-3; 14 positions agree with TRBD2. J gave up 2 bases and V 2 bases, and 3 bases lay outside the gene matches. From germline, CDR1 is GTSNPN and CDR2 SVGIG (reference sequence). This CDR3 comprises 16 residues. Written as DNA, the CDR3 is TGTGCCTGGAGTTCGGGACTAGCGGGAGTCACAGATACGCAGTATTTT. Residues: CAWSSGLAGVTDTQYF. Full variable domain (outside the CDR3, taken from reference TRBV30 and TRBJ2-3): SQTIHQWPATLVQPVGSPLSLECTVEGTSNPNLYWYRQAAGRGLQLLFYSVGIGQISSEVPQNLSASRPQDRQFILSSKKLLLSDSGFYLCAWSSGLAGVTDTQYFGPGTRLTVL.

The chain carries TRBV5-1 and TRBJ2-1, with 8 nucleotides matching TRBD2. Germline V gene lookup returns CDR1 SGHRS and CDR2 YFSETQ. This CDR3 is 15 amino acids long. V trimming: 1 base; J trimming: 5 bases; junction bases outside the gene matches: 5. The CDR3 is CASSLLVAGNNEQFF. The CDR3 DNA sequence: TGCGCCAGCAGCTTGTTAGTAGCGGGGAACAATGAGCAGTTCTTC. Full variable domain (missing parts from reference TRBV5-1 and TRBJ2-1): KAGVTQTPRYLIKTRGQQVTLSCSPISGHRSVSWYQQTPGQGLQFLFEYFSETQRNKGNFPGRFSGRQFSNSRSEMNVSTLELGDSALYLCASSLLVAGNNEQFFGPGTRLTVL.

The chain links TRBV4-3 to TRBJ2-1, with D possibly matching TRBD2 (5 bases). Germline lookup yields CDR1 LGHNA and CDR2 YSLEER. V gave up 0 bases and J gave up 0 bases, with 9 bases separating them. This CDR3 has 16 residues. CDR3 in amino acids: CASSQEASNSYNEQFF. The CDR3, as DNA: TGCGCCAGCAGCCAAGAAGCTAGCAACTCCTACAATGAGCAGTTCTTC.

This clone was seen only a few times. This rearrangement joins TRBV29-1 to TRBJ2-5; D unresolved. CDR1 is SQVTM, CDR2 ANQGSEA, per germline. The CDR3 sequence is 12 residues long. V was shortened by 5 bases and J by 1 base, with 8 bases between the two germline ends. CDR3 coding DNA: TGCAGCGTTAAAACAGTCCAAGAGACCCAGTACTTC. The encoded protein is CSVKTVQETQYF.

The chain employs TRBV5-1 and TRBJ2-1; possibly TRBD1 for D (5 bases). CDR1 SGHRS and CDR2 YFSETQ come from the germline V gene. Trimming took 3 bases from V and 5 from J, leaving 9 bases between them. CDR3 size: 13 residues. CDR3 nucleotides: TGCGCCAGCAGCTCAATGACAGACAATGAGCAGTTCTTC. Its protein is CASSSMTDNEQFF.

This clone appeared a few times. The CDR3 DNA is TGCGCCAGCAGGACCGGGACAGGGGCCACCGAGCAGTACTTC. This translates into CASRTGTGATEQYF. The V gene is TRBV5-1, the J gene TRBJ2-7; TRBD1 matches at 10 bases. The J segment lost 6 bases and the V segment lost 5 bases, leaving 8 bases of the junction unmatched. Looked up from germline, CDR1 is SGHRS and CDR2 is YFSETQ. This CDR3 spans 14 amino acids.

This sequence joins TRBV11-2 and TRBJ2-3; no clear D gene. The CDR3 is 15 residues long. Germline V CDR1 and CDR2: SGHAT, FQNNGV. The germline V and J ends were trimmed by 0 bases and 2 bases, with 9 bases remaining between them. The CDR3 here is CASSLEWQNTDTQYF. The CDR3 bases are TGTGCCAGCAGCTTAGAGTGGCAGAACACAGATACGCAGTATTTT.

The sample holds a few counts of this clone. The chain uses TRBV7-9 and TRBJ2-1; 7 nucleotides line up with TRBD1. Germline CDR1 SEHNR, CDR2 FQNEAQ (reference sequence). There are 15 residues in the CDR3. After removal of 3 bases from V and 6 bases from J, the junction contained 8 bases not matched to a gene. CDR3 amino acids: CASSLRTGEANEQFF. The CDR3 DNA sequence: TGTGCCAGCAGCTTGAGGACAGGCGAAGCCAATGAGCAGTTCTTC.

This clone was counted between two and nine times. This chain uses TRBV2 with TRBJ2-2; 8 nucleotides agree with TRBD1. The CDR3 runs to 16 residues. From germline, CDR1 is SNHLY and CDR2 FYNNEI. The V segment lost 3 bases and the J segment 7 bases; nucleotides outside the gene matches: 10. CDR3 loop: CASSDSQGAPYGELFF. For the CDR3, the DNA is TGTGCCAGCAGTGATTCGCAGGGGGCGCCTTACGGGGAGCTGTTTTTT. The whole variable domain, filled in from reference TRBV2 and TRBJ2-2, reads EPEVTQTPSHQVTQMGQEVILRCVPISNHLYFYWYRQILGQKVEFLVSFYNNEISEKSEIFDDQFSVERPDGSNFTLKIRSTKLEDSAMYFCASSDSQGAPYGELFFGEGSRLTVL.

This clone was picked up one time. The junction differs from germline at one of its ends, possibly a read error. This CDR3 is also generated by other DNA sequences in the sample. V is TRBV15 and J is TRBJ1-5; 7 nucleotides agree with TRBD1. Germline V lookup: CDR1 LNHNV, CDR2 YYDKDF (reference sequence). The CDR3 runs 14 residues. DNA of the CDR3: TGTGCCACCAGCAGCGGGACAGTTTATCAACCCCAGCATTTT. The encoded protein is CATSSGTVYQPQHF.

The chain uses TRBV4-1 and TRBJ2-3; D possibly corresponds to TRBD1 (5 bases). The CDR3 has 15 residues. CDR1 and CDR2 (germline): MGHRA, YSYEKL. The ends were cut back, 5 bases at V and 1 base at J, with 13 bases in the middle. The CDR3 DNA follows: TGCGCCAGCAGCGACCGACAGAGCCGCACAGATACGCAGTATTTT. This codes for CASSDRQSRTDTQYF.

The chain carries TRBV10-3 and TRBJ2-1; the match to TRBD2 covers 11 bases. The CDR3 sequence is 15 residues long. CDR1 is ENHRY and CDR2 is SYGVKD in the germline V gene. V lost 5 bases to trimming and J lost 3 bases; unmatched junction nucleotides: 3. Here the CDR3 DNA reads TGTGCCATCAGTCCCGGGACTAGCGGCTACAATGAGCAGTTCTTC. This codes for CAISPGTSGYNEQFF.

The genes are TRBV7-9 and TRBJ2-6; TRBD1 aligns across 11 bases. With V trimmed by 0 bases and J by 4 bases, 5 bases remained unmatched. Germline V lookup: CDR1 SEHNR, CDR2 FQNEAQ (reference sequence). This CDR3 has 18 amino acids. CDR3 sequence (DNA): TGTGCCAGCAGCTTAGCTTGGACAGGGGGCACAGGGGCCAACGTCCTGACTTTC. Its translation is CASSLAWTGGTGANVLTF.

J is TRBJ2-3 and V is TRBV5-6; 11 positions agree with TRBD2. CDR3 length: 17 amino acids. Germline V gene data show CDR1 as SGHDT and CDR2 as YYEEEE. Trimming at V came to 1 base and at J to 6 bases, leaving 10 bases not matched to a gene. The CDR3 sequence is CASSLPRLAGRADTQYF. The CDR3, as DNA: TGTGCCAGCAGCTTGCCGAGACTAGCGGGGCGGGCGGATACGCAGTATTTT.

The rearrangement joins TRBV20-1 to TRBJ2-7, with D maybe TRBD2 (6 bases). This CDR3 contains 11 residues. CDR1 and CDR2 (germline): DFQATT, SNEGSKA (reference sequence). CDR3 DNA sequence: TGCACAGCGGCTAGCGACTACGAGCAGTACTTC. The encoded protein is CTAASDYEQYF.

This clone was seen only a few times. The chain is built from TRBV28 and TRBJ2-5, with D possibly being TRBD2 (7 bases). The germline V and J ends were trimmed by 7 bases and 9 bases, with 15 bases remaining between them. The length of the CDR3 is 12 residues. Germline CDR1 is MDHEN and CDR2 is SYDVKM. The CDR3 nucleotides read TGTGCCAGCACCACCCAGGGGAGGGCCCAGTACTTC. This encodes CASTTQGRAQYF.

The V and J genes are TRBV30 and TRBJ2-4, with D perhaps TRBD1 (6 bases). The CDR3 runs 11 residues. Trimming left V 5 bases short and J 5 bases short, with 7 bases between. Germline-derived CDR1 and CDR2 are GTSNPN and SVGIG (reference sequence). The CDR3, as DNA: TGTGCCTGGGCAGGGGAAAACATTCAGTACTTC. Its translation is CAWAGENIQYF.